These 10 T cell receptor beta chains were sequenced from one sample in a study of cytomegalovirus exposure and HLA in healthy donors. Repertoires were generated with immunoSEQ multiplex PCR, while TCRdb's copy carries only in-frame clones and drops some. The table shows some 190,000 clones, with 86% occurring only once. The sequenced material came from PBMCs. These receptors were collected from a woman aged 18-35 years in good health and CMV-seronegative.

V and J are TRBV2 and TRBJ2-7, with unresolved D. The CDR3 has 12 residues. Germline V gene data show CDR1 as SNHLY and CDR2 as FYNNEI. Between the trimmed V and J ends, which lost 7 bases and 3 bases, there was a span of 10 bases. The CDR3 loop reads CASMTLSYEQYF. CDR3 nucleotides: TGTGCCAGCATGACATTAAGCTACGAGCAGTACTTC.

V gene TRBV2 combines with J gene TRBJ2-5; the D gene is possibly TRBD1 (6 bases). Germline V CDR1 and CDR2: SNHLY, FYNNEI. Trimming cost V 10 bases and J 3 bases, with 18 bases left between them. The CDR3 extends over 14 amino acids. CDR3 in amino acids: CANHGGGRKETQYF. Written as DNA, the CDR3 is TGTGCCAACCATGGGGGCGGCCGGAAAGAGACCCAGTACTTC.

The chain uses TRBV27 and TRBJ2-1; 7 nucleotides line up with TRBD1. The CDR3 loop spans 14 amino acids. Germline loops: CDR1 MNHEY, CDR2 SMNVEV (reference sequence). Trimming at V came to 6 bases and at J to 4 bases, leaving 6 bases not matched to a gene. CDR3 region: CASSSGTEYNEQFF. The CDR3 DNA reads TGTGCCAGCAGCTCCGGGACAGAATACAATGAGCAGTTCTTC.

The V and J genes are TRBV9 and TRBJ1-2; D gene unclear. This CDR3 contains 18 residues. With 3 bases removed from V and 0 bases from J, the gap between germline ends came to 21 bases. CDR1 and CDR2 (germline): SGDLS, YYNGEE. The CDR3 is CASSGSGSGQDANYGYTF. CDR3 in DNA: TGTGCCAGCAGCGGTAGCGGTAGTGGGCAGGATGCTAACTATGGCTACACCTTC.

The genes are TRBV4-1 and TRBJ1-1; D perhaps matches TRBD1 (5 bases). CDR3 length equals 15 residues. V lost 4 bases to trimming and J lost 1 base, with 13 bases between them. Looked up from germline, CDR1 is MGHRA and CDR2 is YSYEKL. The CDR3 is CASSLRGGANTEAFF. The CDR3 DNA reads TGCGCCAGCAGCCTACGCGGGGGAGCGAACACTGAAGCTTTCTTT.

This clone was picked up one time. The chain combines TRBV5-4 with TRBJ2-2; D is perhaps TRBD2 (5 bases). Germline loops: CDR1 SGHNT, CDR2 YYREEE (reference sequence). Trimming stripped 5 bases from V and 0 bases from J, with 14 bases between. The CDR3 consists of 16 residues. CDR3 protein: CASRIGDLPNTGELFF. The CDR3 coding sequence is TGTGCCAGCAGGATCGGGGATCTCCCGAACACCGGGGAGCTGTTTTTT.

The chain employs TRBV6-1 and TRBJ1-5; D uncertain. The CDR3 consists of 13 residues. Germline CDR1 reads MNHNS; CDR2 reads SASEGT. Trimming shortened V by 6 bases and J by 0 bases, and 6 bases separated the two germline ends. The DNA of the CDR3 is TGTGCCAGCAGCGACAATAGCAATCAGCCCCAGCATTTT. The encoded protein is CASSDNSNQPQHF.

This chain connects TRBV27 to TRBJ2-2, with 9 bases that match TRBD2. The J segment lost 7 bases and the V segment lost 8 bases, leaving 14 bases of the junction unmatched. The CDR3 consists of 16 residues. In germline, CDR1 is MNHEY, CDR2 SMNVEV (reference sequence). The CDR3 reads CASCQGVAGDNGELFF. Here the CDR3 DNA reads TGTGCCAGCTGCCAAGGTGTAGCGGGAGATAACGGGGAGCTGTTTTTT.

The table lists this clone with a count of one. V and J are TRBV5-4 and TRBJ1-4, with D possibly TRBD1 on 6 matching bases. The CDR3 loop spans 15 amino acids. Germline V gene lookup returns CDR1 SGHNT and CDR2 YYREEE (reference sequence). Trimming stripped 2 bases from V and 4 bases from J, with 12 bases between. The CDR3 coding sequence is TGTGCCAGCAGCTTTCGGGGGGCGGGTAATGAAAAACTGTTTTTT. Translated, it gives CASSFRGAGNEKLFF.

The chain joins TRBV25-1 to TRBJ1-1; D gene unclear. Trimming left V 0 bases short and J 0 bases short, with 5 bases between. CDR3 length equals 14 residues. In germline, CDR1 is MGHDK, CDR2 SYGVNS. The DNA of the CDR3 is TGTGCCAGCAGTGAATACCCCATGAACACTGAAGCTTTCTTT. As protein: CASSEYPMNTEAFF.